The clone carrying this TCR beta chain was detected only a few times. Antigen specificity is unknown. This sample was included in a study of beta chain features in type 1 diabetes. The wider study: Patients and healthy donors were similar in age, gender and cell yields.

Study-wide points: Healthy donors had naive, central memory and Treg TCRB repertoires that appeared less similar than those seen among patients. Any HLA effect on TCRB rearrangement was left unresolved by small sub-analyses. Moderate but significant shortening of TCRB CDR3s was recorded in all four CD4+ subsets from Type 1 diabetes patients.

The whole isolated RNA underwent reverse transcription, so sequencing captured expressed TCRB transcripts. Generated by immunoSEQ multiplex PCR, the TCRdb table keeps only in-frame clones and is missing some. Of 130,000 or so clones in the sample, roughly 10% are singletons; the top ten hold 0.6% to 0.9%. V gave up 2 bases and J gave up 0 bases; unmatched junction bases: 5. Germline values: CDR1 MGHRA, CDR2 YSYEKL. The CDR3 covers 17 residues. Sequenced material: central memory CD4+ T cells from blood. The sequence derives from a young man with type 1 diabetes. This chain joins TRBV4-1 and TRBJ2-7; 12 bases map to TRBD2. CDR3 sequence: CASSQLTSGGPSYEQYF. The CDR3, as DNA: TGCGCCAGCAGCCAACTTACTAGCGGGGGGCCCTCCTACGAGCAGTACTTC.